Following are 15 T cell receptor beta chains from one sample sequenced in a study of T cell responses to AZD1222 COVID-19 vaccine. Measured with immunoSEQ multiplex PCR; TCRdb has only the in-frame clones, and not every one. The data hold just over 80,000 clones, with 70% to 90% observed a single time. Specimen: peripheral blood, collected on day 0 of AZD1222 vaccination. These receptors originate from an adult in good health.

The chain recombines TRBV6-2 or TRBV6-3 with TRBJ1-2; 9 bases fit TRBD1. CDR1 and CDR2 from the germline V gene are MNHEY and SVGEGT. The CDR3 is 15 amino acids. The trim removed 4 bases at V and 3 bases at J, leaving 6 bases unmatched. CDR3 protein: CASSSRTGADYGYTF. In DNA form, the CDR3 reads TGTGCCAGCAGTTCTCGGACAGGGGCTGACTATGGCTACACCTTC.

The genes are TRBV15 and TRBJ1-1; the match to TRBD1 covers 9 bases. This CDR3 has 17 residues. The V segment lost 2 bases and the J segment 0 bases; nucleotides outside the gene matches: 7. CDR1 LNHNV and CDR2 YYDKDF come from the germline V gene (reference sequence). CDR3 DNA: TGTGCCACCAGCAGACCGGGACAGGGTTTCATGAACACTGAAGCTTTCTTT. Residues: CATSRPGQGFMNTEAFF.

The chain combines TRBV6-2 or TRBV6-3 with TRBJ2-7; 8 nucleotides line up with TRBD1. The CDR3 is 18 residues long. V shed 0 bases, J shed 0 bases, and the junction held 10 bases outside the gene matches. Germline V gene data show CDR1 as MNHEY and CDR2 as SVGEGT. CDR3 coding DNA: TGTGCCAGCAGTTACTCAATAGACAGGGGTTCGAGCTCCTACGAGCAGTACTTC. Translated: CASSYSIDRGSSSYEQYF.

This sequence joins TRBV28 and TRBJ1-5, with TRBD1 identical over 10 bases. The CDR3 is 14 amino acids. The V gene's germline CDR1 is MDHEN and CDR2 SYDVKM. Unmatched junction bases numbered 4, after V lost 5 bases and J lost 6 bases. The chain's CDR3 is CASSRTGGSQPQHF. The CDR3, as DNA: TGTGCCAGCAGTCGGACAGGGGGAAGTCAGCCCCAGCATTTT.

The chain uses TRBV4-1 and TRBJ1-1; no clear D gene. Trimming took off 3 bases at V and 6 bases at J, with 5 bases between the two ends. The length of the CDR3 is 11 residues. CDR1 MGHRA and CDR2 YSYEKL come from the germline V gene. CDR3 DNA sequence: TGCGCCAGCAGCCAGGGAGCTGAAGCTTTCTTT. Translation: CASSQGAEAFF.

The chain employs TRBV10-2 and TRBJ2-7; D ambiguous. The CDR3 covers 13 residues. Per germline, CDR1 WSHSY and CDR2 SAAADI. The V and J ends lost 5 bases and 3 bases respectively, with 11 bases between them. The CDR3 DNA follows: TGCGCCAGCAGTTTAACCGACGGCTACGAGCAGTACTTC. Protein product: CASSLTDGYEQYF.

The chain joins TRBV4-1 to TRBJ1-1; TRBD1 matches 7 bases. The CDR3 is 18 amino acids. Germline-derived CDR1 and CDR2 are MGHRA and YSYEKL. Trimming cost V 2 bases and J 1 base; bases outside gene matches: 13. The DNA of the CDR3 is TGCGCCAGCAGCCAACCCACATACAGGGGTCGATCGAACACTGAAGCTTTCTTT. Amino acid sequence: CASSQPTYRGRSNTEAFF.

This rearrangement joins TRBV6-6 to TRBJ1-2; D might be TRBD1 (5 bases). This CDR3 has 13 amino acids. V was pared by 5 bases and J by 2 bases, with 9 bases between. Looked up from germline, CDR1 is MNHNY and CDR2 is SVGAGI (reference sequence). The CDR3 sequence is CASSNWGNYGYTF. The CDR3 DNA reads TGTGCCAGCAGTAACTGGGGGAACTATGGCTACACCTTC.

The chain links TRBV7-9 to TRBJ2-1, with TRBD2 identical over 13 bases. Germline V gene sequence: CDR1 SEHNR, CDR2 FQNEAQ (reference sequence). V lost 5 bases and J lost 4; bases outside the gene matches: 5. The CDR3 runs 16 residues. The CDR3 DNA sequence: TGTGCCAGCAGCCCGACTAGCGGGGGGACTTACAATGAGCAGTTCTTC. Amino acid sequence: CASSPTSGGTYNEQFF. Full variable domain (missing parts from reference TRBV7-9 and TRBJ2-1): DTGVSQNPRHKITKRGQNVTFRCDPISEHNRLYWYRQTLGQGPEFLTYFQNEAQLEKSRLLSDRFSAERPKGSFSTLEIQRTEQGDSAMYLCASSPTSGGTYNEQFFGPGTRLTVL.

CDR3 loop: CASRPTPAREGYTF. CDR3 DNA: TGTGCCAGCAGACCCACTCCGGCTAGGGAGGGCTACACCTTC. V gene TRBV2 combines with J gene TRBJ1-2; D remains unclear. In germline, CDR1 is SNHLY, CDR2 FYNNEI. This CDR3 is built from 14 residues. Trimming left V 6 bases short and J 8 bases short, with 19 bases between.

The chain recombines TRBV5-5 with TRBJ1-4, with D unresolved. Looked up from germline, CDR1 is SGHKS and CDR2 is YYEKEE (reference sequence). The V gene lost 0 bases and the J gene lost 3 bases, with 12 bases spanning the gap. This CDR3 region has 16 residues. CDR3: CASSLGAVRANEKLFF. The CDR3 DNA is TGTGCCAGCAGCTTGGGGGCAGTTCGGGCTAATGAAAAACTGTTTTTT.

This clone was seen a few times. V usage is TRBV3-1 (or the pseudogene TRBV3-2) and J usage is TRBJ1-5, with no clear D. Germline V gene data show CDR1 as LGHDT and CDR2 as YNNKEL (reference sequence). The CDR3 length is 11 residues. V lost 4 bases to trimming and J lost 6 bases, with 4 bases between them. CDR3 residues: CASSPPQPQHF. The CDR3 DNA reads as TGTGCCAGCAGCCCCCCTCAGCCCCAGCATTTT.

The chain joins TRBV5-6 to TRBJ2-7; maybe TRBD2 (5 bases). Between the trimmed V and J ends, which lost 3 bases and 7 bases, there was a span of 11 bases. The germline gives CDR1 SGHDT, CDR2 YYEEEE. The CDR3 extends over 12 amino acids. CDR3 DNA sequence: TGTGCCAGCAGCTCGGGGTGGTTTGAGCAGTACTTC. Amino acid sequence: CASSSGWFEQYF.

The chain has TRBV15 and TRBJ2-5; TRBD1 is a possible D gene (6 bases). CDR3 size: 15 residues. With 0 bases removed from V and 3 bases from J, the gap between germline ends came to 11 bases. Germline V lookup: CDR1 LNHNV, CDR2 YYDKDF (reference sequence). CDR3 DNA: TGTGCCACCAGCAGAGATGGACAGCCAAAAGAGACCCAGTACTTC. Translating it yields CATSRDGQPKETQYF.

The chain has TRBV28 and TRBJ1-3; a possible D gene is TRBD1 (5 bases). CDR3 size: 15 residues. CDR1 MDHEN and CDR2 SYDVKM come from the germline V gene. The V end lost 3 bases, the J end lost 1 base, and 10 bases lay between the germline ends. The CDR3 reads CASSLDIISGNTIYF. The DNA of the CDR3 is TGTGCCAGCAGTTTGGACATAATTTCTGGAAACACCATATATTTT.